The rows below give T cell receptor beta chains drawn from one sample of a study of prognosis after radiotherapy for stage I lung cancer. MiXCR was run by TCRdb on the multiplex PCR reads, yielding one entry per CDR3 protein. The sample holds tens of thousands of distinct CDR3 sequences, around 22% seen once. The sample in question was PBMCs, obtained before or after stereotactic body radiation therapy (not recorded which). Source of these receptors: a donor over 45 with non-small cell lung cancer. Both conserved end residues are part of each CDR3. The D gene is left open where the match is weak. The size field is filled for only some rows; it gives once, few, many or a size class.

v_call	j_call	d_call	clone_size	cdr3_length	cdr3_aa	cdr3_nt
TRBV6-1	TRBJ1-2	.	.	18	CASSEATAWWGANYVYTF	TGTGCCAGCAGTGAAGCCACGGCATGGTGGGGGGCCAACTATGTCTACACCTTC
TRBV28	TRBJ2-7	TRBD2	many	13	CASRLAGPYEQYF	TGTGCCAGCAGGCTAGCGGGGCCCTACGAGCAGTACTTC
TRBV6-1	TRBJ1-2	TRBD1	.	13	CASKFGTGDGYTF	TGTGCCAGCAAATTTGGGACAGGGGACGGCTACACCTTC
TRBV5-1	TRBJ2-7	TRBD2	.	15	CASSFMSGGADEQYF	TGCGCCAGCAGCTTTATGAGCGGGGGGGCCGACGAGCAGTACTTC
TRBV7-7	TRBJ2-1	TRBD2	many	15	CASSQITGGPGEQFF	TGTGCTAGCAGCCAAATTACGGGAGGGCCTGGGGAGCAGTTCTTC
TRBV5-6	TRBJ1-4	.	many	14	CASSLGQGPGELFF	TGTGCCAGCAGCTTGGGACAAGGACCCGGGGAACTGTTTTTT
TRBV6-1	TRBJ2-7	.	many	12	CASSPYGYEQYF	TGTGCCAGCAGCCCCTATGGTTACGAGCAGTACTTC
TRBV2	TRBJ2-7	.	.	14	CASRWGADPHEPYF	TGTGCCAGCAGGTGGGGAGCGGATCCACACGAGCCGTACTTC
TRBV27	TRBJ2-1	.	.	16	CASCPPGRSSYNEQSF	TGTGCCAGCTGTCCCCCCGGTCGATCCTCCTACAATGAGCAGTCCTTC
TRBV7-3	TRBJ2-3	TRBD1	.	17	CAIIPSTGGHRTDTQYF	TGTGCCATCATTCCTTCGACAGGGGGCCACCGCACAGATACGCAGTATTTT
TRBV4-1	TRBJ2-1	.	many	14	CASSQDWAYNEQFF	TGCGCCAGCAGCCAAGATTGGGCGTACAATGAGCAGTTCTTC
TRBV19	TRBJ1-4	TRBD1	many	15	CASSKLPGQGGKLFF	TGTGCCAGTAGCAAGCTCCCCGGACAGGGCGGAAAACTGTTTTTT
TRBV20-1	TRBJ2-7	.	medium-sized	11	CSAPGLHEQYF	TGCAGTGCGCCTGGGCTCCACGAGCAGTACTTC
TRBV5-1	TRBJ1-3	TRBD1	many	15	CASSGGQFSGNTIYF	TGCGCCAGCAGCGGGGGACAGTTCTCTGGAAACACCATATATTTT
TRBV6-2/TRBV6-3	TRBJ2-1	TRBD2	.	19	CASSPYRTSGRFSYNEQFF	TGTGCCAGCAGCCCTTACCGGACTAGCGGGAGGTTTTCTTACAATGAGCAGTTCTTC
TRBV4-1	TRBJ1-3	.	many	15	CASSQNTGTGNTIYF	TGCGCCAGCAGCCAAAACACAGGGACTGGAAACACCATATATTTT
TRBV5-6	TRBJ2-7	.	many	15	CASSSQTRVYYEQYF	TGTGCCAGCAGCAGTCAAACACGGGTCTACTACGAGCAGTACTTC
TRBV28	TRBJ2-7	TRBD2	many	14	CASSVSGDSYEQYF	TGTGCCAGCAGCGTTAGCGGGGACTCCTACGAGCAGTACTTC